This T cell receptor (beta chain) was sequenced in a study of cytomegalovirus exposure and HLA in healthy donors. Healthy bone marrow donors supplied every sample. The CDR3 has 13 amino acids. Germline V lookup: CDR1 SGHTA, CDR2 FQGTGA. V lost 6 bases to trimming and J lost 2 bases; unmatched junction nucleotides: 3. The PCR was carried out with 60 Vbeta primers and 13 Jbeta primers. Assay: immunoSEQ multiplex PCR; the TCRdb copy retains only in-frame clones and omits some. The repertoire has over 150,000 clones, 68% of them found once; the top ten carry approximately 2.8%. Broader study findings: There were a few CMV-associated chains whose specificity for CMV antigens was confirmed in vitro.

Details on this clone: As yet, its antigen is unknown.

The clonotype was recovered from a middle-aged woman in good health and CMV-seropositive. Sequencing input: PBMCs. V and J are TRBV7-3 and TRBJ2-5; 7 bases line up with TRBD1. CDR3 coding DNA: TGTGCCAGCAGTAAGGGACAGCAAGAGACCCAGTACTTC. Protein product: CASSKGQQETQYF.